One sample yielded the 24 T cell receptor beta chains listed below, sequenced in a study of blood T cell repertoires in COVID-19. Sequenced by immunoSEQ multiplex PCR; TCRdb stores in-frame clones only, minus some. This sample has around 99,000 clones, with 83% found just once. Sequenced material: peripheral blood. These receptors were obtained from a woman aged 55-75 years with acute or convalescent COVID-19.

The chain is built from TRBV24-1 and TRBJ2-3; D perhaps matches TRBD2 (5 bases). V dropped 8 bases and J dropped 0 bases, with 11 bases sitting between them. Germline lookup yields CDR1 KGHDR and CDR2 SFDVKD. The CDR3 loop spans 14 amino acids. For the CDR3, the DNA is TGTGCCACCACGAGGGATTCGAGCACAGATACGCAGTATTTT. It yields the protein CATTRDSSTDTQYF.

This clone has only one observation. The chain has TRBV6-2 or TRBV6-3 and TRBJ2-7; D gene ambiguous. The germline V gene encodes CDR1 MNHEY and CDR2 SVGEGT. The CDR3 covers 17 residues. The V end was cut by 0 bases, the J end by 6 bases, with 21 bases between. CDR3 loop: CASSYSSSPASNSEQYF. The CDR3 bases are TGTGCCAGCAGTTACTCGTCTTCCCCGGCTAGTAATTCCGAGCAGTACTTC.

The CDR3 DNA follows: TGTGCCAGCAGTCCCACCCACAGGGGGCCCACTGAAGCTTTCTTT. This sequence encodes CASSPTHRGPTEAFF. The chain links TRBV27 to TRBJ1-1, with TRBD1 matching over 9 bases. Germline V gene lookup returns CDR1 MNHEY and CDR2 SMNVEV (reference sequence). This CDR3 has 15 residues. Trimming took 5 bases from V and 4 from J; bases not matched to a gene: 8.

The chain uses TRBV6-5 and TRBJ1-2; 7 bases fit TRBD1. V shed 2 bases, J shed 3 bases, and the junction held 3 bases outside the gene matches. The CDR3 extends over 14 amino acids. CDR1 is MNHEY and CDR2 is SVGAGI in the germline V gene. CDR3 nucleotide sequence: TGTGCCAGCAGTTACGTCGGGACAGACTATGGCTACACCTTC. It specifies CASSYVGTDYGYTF.

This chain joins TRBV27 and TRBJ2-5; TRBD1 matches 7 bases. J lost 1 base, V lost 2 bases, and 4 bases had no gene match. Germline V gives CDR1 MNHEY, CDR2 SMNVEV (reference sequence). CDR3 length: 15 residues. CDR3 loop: CASSLQGQLQETQYF. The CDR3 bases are TGTGCCAGCAGTTTACAGGGACAGCTCCAAGAGACCCAGTACTTC.

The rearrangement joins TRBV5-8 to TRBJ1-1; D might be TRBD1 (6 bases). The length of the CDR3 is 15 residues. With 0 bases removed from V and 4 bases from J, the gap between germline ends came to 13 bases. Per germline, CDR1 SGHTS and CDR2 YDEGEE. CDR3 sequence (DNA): TGTGCCAGCAGCTTGGAGGGTGGCAGGGGCACTGAAGCTTTCTTT. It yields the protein CASSLEGGRGTEAFF.

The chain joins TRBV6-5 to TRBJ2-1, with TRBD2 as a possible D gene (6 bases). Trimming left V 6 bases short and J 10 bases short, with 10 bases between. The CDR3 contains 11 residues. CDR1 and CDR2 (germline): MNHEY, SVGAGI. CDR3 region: CASSRLAEQFF. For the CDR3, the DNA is TGTGCCAGCAGCAGGCTAGCGGAGCAGTTCTTC.

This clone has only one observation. The CDR3: CAVALGGTANTGELFF. For the CDR3, the DNA is TGTGCCGTCGCTTTGGGGGGGACCGCGAACACCGGGGAGCTGTTTTTT. This chain links TRBV10-3 with TRBJ2-2; 7 bases are shared with TRBD2. CDR1 and CDR2 (germline): ENHRY, SYGVKD. The CDR3 is 16 residues long. V lost 11 bases, J lost 0 bases, and 12 bases stayed unmatched.

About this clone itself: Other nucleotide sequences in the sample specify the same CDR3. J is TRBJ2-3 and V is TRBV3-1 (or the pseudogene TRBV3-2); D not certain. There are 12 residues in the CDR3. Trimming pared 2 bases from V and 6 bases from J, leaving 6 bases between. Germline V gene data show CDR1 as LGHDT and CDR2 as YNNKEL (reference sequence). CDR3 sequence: CASSQLSDTQYF. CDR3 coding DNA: TGTGCCAGCAGCCAACTTTCCGATACGCAGTATTTT.

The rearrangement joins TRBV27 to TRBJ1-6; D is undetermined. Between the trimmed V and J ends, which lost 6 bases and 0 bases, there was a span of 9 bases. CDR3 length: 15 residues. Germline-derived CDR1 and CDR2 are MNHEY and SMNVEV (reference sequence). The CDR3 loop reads CASRILTSYNSPLHF. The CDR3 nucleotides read TGTGCCAGCAGGATACTTACCTCCTATAATTCACCCCTCCACTTT.

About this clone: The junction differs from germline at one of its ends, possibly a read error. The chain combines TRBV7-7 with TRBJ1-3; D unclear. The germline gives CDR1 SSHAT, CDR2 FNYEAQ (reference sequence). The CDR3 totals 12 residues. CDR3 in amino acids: CASSLAPIAIYF. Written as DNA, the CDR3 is TGTGCTAGCAGCTTAGCCCCTATAGCCATATATTTT. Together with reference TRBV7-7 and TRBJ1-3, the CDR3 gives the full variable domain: GAGVSQSPRYKVTKRGQDVTLRCDPISSHATLYWYQQALGQGPEFLTYFNYEAQPDKSGLPSDRFSAERPEGSISTLTIQRTEQRDSAMYRCASSLAPIAIYFGEGSWLTVV.

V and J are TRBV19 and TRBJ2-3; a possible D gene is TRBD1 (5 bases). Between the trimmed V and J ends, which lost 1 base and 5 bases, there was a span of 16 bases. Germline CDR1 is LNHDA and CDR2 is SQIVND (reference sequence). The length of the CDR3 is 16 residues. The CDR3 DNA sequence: TGTGCCAGTAGTATAGGTAGAGCCAGGGTGAGAGATACGCAGTATTTT. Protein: CASSIGRARVRDTQYF.

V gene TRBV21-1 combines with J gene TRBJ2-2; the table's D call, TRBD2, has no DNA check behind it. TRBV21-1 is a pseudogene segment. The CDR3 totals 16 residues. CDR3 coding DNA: TGTGCCAGCAGCCGGGTCTGGGAGTTGAACACCGGGGAGCTGTTTTTT. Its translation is CASSRVWELNTGELFF.

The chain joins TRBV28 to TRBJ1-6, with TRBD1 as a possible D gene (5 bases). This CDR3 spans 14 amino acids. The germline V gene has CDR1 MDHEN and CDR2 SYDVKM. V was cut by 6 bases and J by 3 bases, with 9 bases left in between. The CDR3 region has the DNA TGTGCCAGCAGGGTCAGGGACTATAATTCACCCCTCCACTTT. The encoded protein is CASRVRDYNSPLHF. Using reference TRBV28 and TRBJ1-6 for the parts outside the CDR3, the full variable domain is DVKVTQSSRYLVKRTGEKVFLECVQDMDHENMFWYRQDPGLGLRLIYFSYDVKMKEKGDIPEGYSVSREKKERFSLILESASTNQTSMYLCASRVRDYNSPLHFGNGTRLTVT.

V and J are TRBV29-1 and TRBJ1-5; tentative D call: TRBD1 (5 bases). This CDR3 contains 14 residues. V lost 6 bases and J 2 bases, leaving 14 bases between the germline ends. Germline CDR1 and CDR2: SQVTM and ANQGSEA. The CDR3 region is CSVGQGSGNQPQHF. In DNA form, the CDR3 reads TGCAGCGTAGGGCAGGGATCAGGCAATCAGCCCCAGCATTTT.

CDR3 coding DNA: TGTGCCAGCAGTGAATTCCTGAATTCACCCCTCCACTTT. Residues: CASSEFLNSPLHF. V gene TRBV6-1 combines with J gene TRBJ1-6; D is unresolved. V gave up 2 bases and J gave up 7 bases, with 6 bases separating them. There are 13 residues in the CDR3. CDR1 and CDR2 (germline): MNHNS, SASEGT.

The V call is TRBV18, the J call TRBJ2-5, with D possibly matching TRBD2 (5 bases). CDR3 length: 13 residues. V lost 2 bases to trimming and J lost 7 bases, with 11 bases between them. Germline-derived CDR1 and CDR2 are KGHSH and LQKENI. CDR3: CASSPRETGTQYF. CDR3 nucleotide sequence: TGTGCCAGCTCACCAAGGGAGACGGGGACCCAGTACTTC.

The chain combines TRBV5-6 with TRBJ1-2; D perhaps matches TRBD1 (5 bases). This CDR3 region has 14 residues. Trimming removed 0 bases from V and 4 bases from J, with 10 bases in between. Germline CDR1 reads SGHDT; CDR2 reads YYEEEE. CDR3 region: CASSLDARGYGYTF. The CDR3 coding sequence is TGTGCCAGCAGCTTGGATGCAAGGGGCTATGGCTACACCTTC.

The CDR3 DNA reads TGTGCCAGCAGCTTATTCGATGAGCAGTTCTTC. Translation gives CASSLFDEQFF. This chain links TRBV7-2 with TRBJ2-1, with D unclear. Trimming took off 2 bases at V and 8 bases at J, with 4 bases between the two ends. This CDR3 is built from 11 residues. Germline V gene sequence: CDR1 SGHTA, CDR2 FQGNSA.

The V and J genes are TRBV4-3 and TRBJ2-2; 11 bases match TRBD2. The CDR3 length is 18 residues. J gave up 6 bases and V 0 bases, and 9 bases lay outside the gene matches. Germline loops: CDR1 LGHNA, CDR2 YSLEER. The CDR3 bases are TGCGCCAGCAGCCAAGATGTACTGGGTAGCGGGAGGGCCGGGGAGCTGTTTTTT. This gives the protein CASSQDVLGSGRAGELFF.

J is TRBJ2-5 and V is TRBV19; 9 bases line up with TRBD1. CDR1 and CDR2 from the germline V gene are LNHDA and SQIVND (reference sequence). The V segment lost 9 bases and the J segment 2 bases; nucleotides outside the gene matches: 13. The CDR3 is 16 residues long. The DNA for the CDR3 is TGTGCCAGCAGGCGGGGTTTCGGACAGGGGCAAGAGACCCAGTACTTC. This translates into CASRRGFGQGQETQYF.

CDR3 protein: CAWRTGNQPQHF. The CDR3, as DNA: TGTGCCTGGAGGACAGGAAATCAGCCCCAGCATTTT. The rearrangement joins TRBV30 to TRBJ1-5; a possible D gene is TRBD1 (6 bases). There are 12 residues in the CDR3. Germline CDR1 is GTSNPN and CDR2 is SVGIG (reference sequence). V gave up 3 bases and J gave up 4 bases, with 7 bases separating them.

Written as DNA, the CDR3 is TGTGCCAGCAGCCGGGTGGGACAGGGGGGTGAGACCCAGTACTTC. Protein product: CASSRVGQGGETQYF. The chain uses TRBV27 and TRBJ2-5; 11 bases line up with TRBD1. The CDR3 contains 15 residues. Per the germline V gene, CDR1 is MNHEY and CDR2 is SMNVEV (reference sequence). Germline trimming cut 6 bases from V and 5 bases from J; bases unmatched to any gene: 8.

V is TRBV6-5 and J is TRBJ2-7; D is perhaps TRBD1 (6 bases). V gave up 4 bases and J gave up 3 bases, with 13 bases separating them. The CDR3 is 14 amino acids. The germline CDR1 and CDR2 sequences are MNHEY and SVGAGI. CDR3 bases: TGTGCCAGCAGTTCCGGAGGACAGATCTACGAGCAGTACTTC. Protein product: CASSSGGQIYEQYF.